The entry below gives a single T cell receptor (beta chain) sequence along with its context. Its cognate antigen is unknown. The read comes to an end 3 residues before the CDR3 does, leaving the germline J gene to fill in the end. Per the germline V gene, CDR1 is DFQATT and CDR2 is SNEGSKA (reference sequence). This CDR3 region has 15 residues. The data are from a study of T cell clonality in common variable immunodeficiency. General study results and limits: Fewer deletions and N-nucleotide insertions were reportedly seen in common variable immunodeficiency TCR beta sequences. Compared with controls, CVID subjects had fewer shared TCRbeta clones.

Libraries were prepared by immunoSEQ multiplex PCR; TCRdb keeps only in-frame clonotypes and omits some of them. The sample yields some 45,000 clones, without any singletons. The clonotype comes from a person between 18 and 75 years old in good health. V usage is TRBV20-1 and J usage is TRBJ1-4; D not resolved. The sample consisted of peripheral blood mononuclear cells. CDR3 DNA, as far as it was read: TGCAGTGCTAGCCCCACGAGCTCCTATAATTCACCA. Protein product: CSASPTSSYNSP. The entire CDR3 is CSASPTSSYNSPLFF.